One T cell receptor (beta chain) is described in this entry. Its recognized antigen is unknown. Base qualities are not provided; no much larger clone lies one nucleotide away. The donors were healthy, HIV-negative adults with no recently reported acute infections or vaccinations. Every donor was a Caucasian adult residing in Nashville, Tennessee, USA. CD4+ T cells were enriched by magnetic negative selection; naive cells were then positively selected on CD45RA, and the negative fraction formed the memory subset. Blood was obtained by leukapheresis, after which PBMCs were separated by Ficoll-Histopaque density gradient centrifugation and cryopreserved in liquid nitrogen vapor phase. Purity and quantity of every magnetically sorted T cell population were checked by analytical flow cytometry. From each sorted fraction, genomic DNA was isolated and quantified by UV absorbance on a Nanodrop 2000c. CDR3 length: 13 amino acids, cysteine to phenylalanine. Solely the CDR3 DNA is kept, with 39 bases framed from the first base. CDR1 MNHNY and CDR2 SVGAGI were looked up in the germline V gene (reference sequence). V and J are truncated by 6 bases and 4 bases respectively, leaving an intervening sequence of 11 bases.

The record originates from a study of shared clonotypes between healthy human individuals (dated by TCRdb to 2018 to 2020). Background for the entire study: A couple of women and a few men aged 18 to 49 years were included in the cohort. Each donor's leukapheresis produced roughly between roughly 0.94 and 9.5 billion PBMCs. For each donor, CD4 naive and CD4 memory were each given three plates, CD8 naive was given two plates, and CD8 memory was given one plate. Different laboratories and diverse techniques were used to prepare libraries and sequence TCR repertoires, to increase sequencing depth and limit assay-specific biases. Blood TCR repertoires of five healthy adults were deeply sequenced to estimate repertoire size and the extent of clonotype sharing between individuals. Findings and caveats that apply to the study as a whole: Pairwise subsampling indicated that sequencing depth was expected to affect the degree of clonotype sharing among donors. Compared with non-shared clonotypes, clonotypes shared by all four sorted-subset donors had higher generation probabilities. Across four donors, approximately 5% of naive CD4, 3% to 4% of naive CD8, 2.3% of memory CD4, and under 0.45% of memory CD8 clonotypes were shared. Incomplete sequencing was indicated by rarefaction of sorted-subset datasets, despite the large sequencing depth. Larger estimated clonotype richness was generally found for naive subsets than for memory subsets. Sampling was restricted to blood, and TCR repertoires in tissues likely differ from the TCR repertoires found in blood. The genetic and exposure-history diversity represented was limited by the small number of donors.

Using the deep immunoSEQ assay, TCR CDR3 regions were amplified from genomic DNA by multiplex PCR. Extracted genomic DNA from each cell subset was spread evenly across all wells of several immunoSEQ 96-well plates, with each plate serving as a replicate. For sorted subsets, around 200 ng genomic DNA, equal to about 30,000 T cell genomes, was loaded into each replicate PCR. The purified libraries were quantified using a Qubit 3.0 fluorometer, sized with a Bioanalyzer 2100, and then quantified again using the KAPA Library Quantification kit. Every immunoSEQ 96-well plate was sequenced on a dedicated single-read 150-cycle Illumina NextSeq 550 flow cell. Per the source publication's procedure: Because the immunoSEQ output held only junctional sequences and lacked quality scores, the filtering could not match the filtering applied to full-length reads. To assign V/J genes and CDR3, sequences were annotated using PyIR, a Python wrapper for IgBLAST v1.9, with IMGT germline references. Any read was removed if the V/J assignment was weak (E-value above 1e-6), the CDR3 was missing, or the read contained stop codons, out-of-frame junctions, or ambiguous translated residues. V3J clonotypes were defined by identical inferred V gene, J gene, and CDR3 amino acid sequence. Percentage overlap between repertoires was calculated by dividing the number of shared unique clonotypes by the size of the smaller repertoire. RTK rarefaction, the Chao1 estimator, and Recon v2.1 estimates of unobserved clonotypes were used to assess repertoire richness. Generation probabilities for all TCRbeta clonotypes obtained by the gDNA method from a handful of donors were computed using OLGA. TCRdb provides this immuneACCESS table in a form limited to in-frame rearrangements. Some clones are lacking; in checked studies, under half of them reflect an unresolved V gene, and why the rest are absent is not known. That table supplies the V and J calls and clone size; D and trimming were determined from the DNA. The sample records some 2.4 million clones, more than 85% of which are singletons. The top ten constitute approximately 0.37% of the sample.

The sequencing input was naive CD4+ T cells from PBMCs. The cell subset or site label, as the study defines it: CD45RA+ positively selected. The sequence was collected from a man aged 18-30 years in good health. Some clones in this sample may be carry-over from other donors' samples. This receptor chain uses TRBV6-6 and TRBJ2-3; the D gene identity is not certain. The nucleotides read TGTGCCAGCAGGCCCGCCTTACCAGATACGCAGTATTTT. It translates to CASRPALPDTQYF.